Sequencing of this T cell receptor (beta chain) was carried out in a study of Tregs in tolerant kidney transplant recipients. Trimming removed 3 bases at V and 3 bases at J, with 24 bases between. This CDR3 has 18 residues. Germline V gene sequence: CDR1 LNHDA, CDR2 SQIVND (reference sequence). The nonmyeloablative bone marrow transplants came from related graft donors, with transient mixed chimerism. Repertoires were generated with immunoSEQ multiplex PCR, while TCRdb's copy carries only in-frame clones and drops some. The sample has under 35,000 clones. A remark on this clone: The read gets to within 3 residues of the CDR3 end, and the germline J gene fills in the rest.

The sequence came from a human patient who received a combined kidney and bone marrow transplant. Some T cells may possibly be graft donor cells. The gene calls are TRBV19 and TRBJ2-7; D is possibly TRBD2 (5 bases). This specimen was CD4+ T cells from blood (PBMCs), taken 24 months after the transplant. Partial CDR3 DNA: TGTGCCAGTAGTATGGACGGGGTTGGCGGCGGGTCCTTCTACGAG. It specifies CASSMDGVGGGSFYE. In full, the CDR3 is CASSMDGVGGGSFYEQYF.